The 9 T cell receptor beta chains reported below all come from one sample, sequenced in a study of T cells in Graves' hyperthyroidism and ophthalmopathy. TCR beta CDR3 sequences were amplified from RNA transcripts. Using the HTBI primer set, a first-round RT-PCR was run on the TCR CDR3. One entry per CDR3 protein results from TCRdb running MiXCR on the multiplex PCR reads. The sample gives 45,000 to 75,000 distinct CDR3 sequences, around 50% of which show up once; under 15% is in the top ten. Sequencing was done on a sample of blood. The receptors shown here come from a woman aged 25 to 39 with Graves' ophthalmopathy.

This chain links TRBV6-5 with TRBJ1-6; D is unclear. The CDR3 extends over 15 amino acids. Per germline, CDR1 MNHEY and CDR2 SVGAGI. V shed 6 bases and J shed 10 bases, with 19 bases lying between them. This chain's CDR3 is CASRPGLLIWSPLHF. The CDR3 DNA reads TGTGCCAGCAGGCCAGGATTATTAATTTGGTCACCCCTCCACTTT.

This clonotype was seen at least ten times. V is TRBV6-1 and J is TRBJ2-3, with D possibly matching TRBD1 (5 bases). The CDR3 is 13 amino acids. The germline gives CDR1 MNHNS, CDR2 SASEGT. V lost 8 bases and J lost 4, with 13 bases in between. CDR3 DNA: TGTGCCAGCGGGCAGGGAAGGTCAGATACGCAGTATTTT. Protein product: CASGQGRSDTQYF.

The CDR3 DNA follows: TGTGCCAGCAGGGGACCTTACGGCACCGGGGAGCTGTTTTTT. Residues: CASRGPYGTGELFF. The J gene is TRBJ2-2, the V gene TRBV7-2; D is perhaps TRBD1 or TRBD2 (5 bases each). The CDR3 is 14 residues long. From germline, CDR1 is SGHTA and CDR2 FQGNSA. V was clipped by 6 bases and J by 4 bases, with 12 bases between them. Full variable domain (outside the CDR3, taken from reference TRBV7-2 and TRBJ2-2): GAGVSQSPSNKVTEKGKDVELRCDPISGHTALYWYRQSLGQGLEFLIYFQGNSAPDKSGLPSDRFSAERTGGSVSTLTIQRTQQEDSAVYLCASRGPYGTGELFFGEGSRLTVL.

DNA of the CDR3: TGTGCCAGCAGTCTCCCTAGGGATGAGCAGTTCTTC. Translated: CASSLPRDEQFF. The gene calls are TRBV12-3 or TRBV12-4 and TRBJ2-1; D is unresolved. The V end lost 5 bases, the J end lost 8 bases, and 10 bases lay between the germline ends. This CDR3 contains 12 residues.

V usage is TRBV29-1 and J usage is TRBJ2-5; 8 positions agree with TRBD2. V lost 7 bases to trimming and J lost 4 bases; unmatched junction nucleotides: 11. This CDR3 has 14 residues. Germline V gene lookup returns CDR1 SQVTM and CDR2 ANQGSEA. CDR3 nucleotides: TGCAGCGCCATAGCGGGATTTAGCACAGAGACCCAGTACTTC. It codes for CSAIAGFSTETQYF.

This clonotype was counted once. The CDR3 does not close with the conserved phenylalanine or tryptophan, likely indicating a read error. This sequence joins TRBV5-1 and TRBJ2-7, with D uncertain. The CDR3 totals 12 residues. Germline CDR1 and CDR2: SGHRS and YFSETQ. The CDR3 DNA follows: TGCGTCAGCAGCTTGGCTGGCTGGGAGCAGTACTAC. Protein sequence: CVSSLAGWEQYY.

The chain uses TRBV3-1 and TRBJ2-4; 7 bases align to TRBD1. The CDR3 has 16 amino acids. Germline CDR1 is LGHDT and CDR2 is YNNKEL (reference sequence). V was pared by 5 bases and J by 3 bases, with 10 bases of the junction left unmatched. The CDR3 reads CASSKGTAYGKNIQYF. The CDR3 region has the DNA TGTGCCAGCAGCAAAGGGACAGCTTATGGCAAAAACATTCAGTACTTC.

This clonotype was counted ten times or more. The CDR3 protein is CATSKLGQRNEKLFF. The CDR3 region has the DNA TGTGCCACCAGCAAATTGGGACAGCGTAATGAAAAACTGTTTTTT. The genes are TRBV15 and TRBJ1-4, with 7 positions matching TRBD1. The CDR3 extends over 15 amino acids. Germline lookup yields CDR1 LNHNV and CDR2 YYDKDF (reference sequence). The J segment lost 4 bases and the V segment lost 4 bases, leaving 6 bases of the junction unmatched.

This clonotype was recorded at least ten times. CDR3 in amino acids: CASSLISAGTDTQYF. CDR3 sequence (DNA): TGTGCCAGCAGCTTAATTAGCGCCGGCACAGATACGCAGTATTTT. V and J are TRBV7-3 and TRBJ2-3, with D tentatively TRBD2 (5 bases). This CDR3 has 15 amino acids. Germline V gene sequence: CDR1 SGHTA, CDR2 FQGTGA. The V end lost 1 base, the J end lost 1 base, and 9 bases lay between the germline ends.